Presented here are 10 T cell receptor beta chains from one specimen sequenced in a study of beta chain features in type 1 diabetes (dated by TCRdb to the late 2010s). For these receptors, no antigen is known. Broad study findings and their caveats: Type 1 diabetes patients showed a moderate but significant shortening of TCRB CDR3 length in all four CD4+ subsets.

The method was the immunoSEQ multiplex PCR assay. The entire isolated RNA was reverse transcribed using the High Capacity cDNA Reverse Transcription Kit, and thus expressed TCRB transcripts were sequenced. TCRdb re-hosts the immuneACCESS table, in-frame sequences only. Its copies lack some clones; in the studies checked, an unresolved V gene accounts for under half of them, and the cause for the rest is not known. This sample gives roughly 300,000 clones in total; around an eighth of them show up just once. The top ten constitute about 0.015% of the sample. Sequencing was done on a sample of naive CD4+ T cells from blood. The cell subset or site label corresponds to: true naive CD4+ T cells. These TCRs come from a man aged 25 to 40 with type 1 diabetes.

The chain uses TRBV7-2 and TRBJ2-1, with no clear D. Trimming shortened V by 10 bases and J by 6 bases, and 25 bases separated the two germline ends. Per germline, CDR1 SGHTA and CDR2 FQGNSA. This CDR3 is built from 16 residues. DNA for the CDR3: TGTGCCACCCCTATCAACCCCAGCGTTCTTTCCAATGAGCAGTTCTTC. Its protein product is CATPINPSVLSNEQFF.

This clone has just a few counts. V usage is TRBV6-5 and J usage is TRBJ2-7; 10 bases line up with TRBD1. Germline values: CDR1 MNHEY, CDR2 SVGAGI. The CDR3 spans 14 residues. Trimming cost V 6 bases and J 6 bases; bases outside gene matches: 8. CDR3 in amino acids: CASRLRDRGFEQYF. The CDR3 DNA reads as TGTGCCAGCAGACTCCGGGACAGGGGTTTCGAGCAGTACTTC.

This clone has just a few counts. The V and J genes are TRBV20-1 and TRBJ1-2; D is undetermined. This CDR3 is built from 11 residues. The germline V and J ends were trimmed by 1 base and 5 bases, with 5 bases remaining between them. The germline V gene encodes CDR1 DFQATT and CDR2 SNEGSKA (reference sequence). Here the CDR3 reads CSARASYGYTF. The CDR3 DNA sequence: TGCAGTGCTAGAGCTAGTTATGGCTACACCTTC.

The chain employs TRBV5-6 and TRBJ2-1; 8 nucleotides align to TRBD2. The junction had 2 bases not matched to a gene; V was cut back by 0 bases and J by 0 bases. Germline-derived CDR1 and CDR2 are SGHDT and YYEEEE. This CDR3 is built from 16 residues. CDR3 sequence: CASSLVGTSSYNEQFF. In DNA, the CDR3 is TGTGCCAGCAGCTTGGTTGGGACTAGCTCCTACAATGAGCAGTTCTTC.

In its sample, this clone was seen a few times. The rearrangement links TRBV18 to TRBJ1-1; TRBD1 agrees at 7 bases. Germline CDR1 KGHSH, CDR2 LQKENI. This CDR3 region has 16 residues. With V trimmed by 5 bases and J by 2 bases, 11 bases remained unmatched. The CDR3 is CASSVGQAGSNTEAFF. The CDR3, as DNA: TGTGCCAGCTCAGTCGGACAGGCGGGTTCCAACACTGAAGCTTTCTTT.

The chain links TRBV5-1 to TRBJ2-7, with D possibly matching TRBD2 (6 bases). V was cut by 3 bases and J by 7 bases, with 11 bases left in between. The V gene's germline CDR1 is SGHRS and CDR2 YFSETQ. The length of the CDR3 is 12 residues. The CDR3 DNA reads TGCGCCAGCAGCTCCGGGGGTCGAGAGCAGTACTTC. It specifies CASSSGGREQYF.

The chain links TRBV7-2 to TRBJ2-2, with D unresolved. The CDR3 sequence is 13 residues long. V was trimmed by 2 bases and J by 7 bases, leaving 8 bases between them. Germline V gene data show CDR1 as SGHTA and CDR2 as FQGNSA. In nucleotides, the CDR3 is TGTGCCAGCAGCTTAAATATATTCGGGGAGCTGTTTTTT. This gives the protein CASSLNIFGELFF.

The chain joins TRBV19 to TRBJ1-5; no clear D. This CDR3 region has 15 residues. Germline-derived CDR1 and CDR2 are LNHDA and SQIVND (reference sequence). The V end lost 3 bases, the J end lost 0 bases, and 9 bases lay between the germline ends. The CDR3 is CASSMAFLSNQPQHF. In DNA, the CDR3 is TGTGCCAGTAGTATGGCATTTCTTAGCAATCAGCCCCAGCATTTT.

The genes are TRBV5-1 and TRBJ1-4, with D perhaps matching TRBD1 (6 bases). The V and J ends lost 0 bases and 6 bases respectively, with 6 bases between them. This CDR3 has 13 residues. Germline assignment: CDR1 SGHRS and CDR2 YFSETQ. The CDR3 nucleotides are TGCGCCAGCAGCTTGGCAGGGGATGAAAAACTGTTTTTT. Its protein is CASSLAGDEKLFF.

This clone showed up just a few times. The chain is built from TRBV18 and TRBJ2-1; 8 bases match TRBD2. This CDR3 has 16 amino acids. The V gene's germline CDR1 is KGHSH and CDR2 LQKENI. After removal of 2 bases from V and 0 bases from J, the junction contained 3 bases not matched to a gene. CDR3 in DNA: TGTGCCAGCTCACCAGTAGCGGGACACTCCTACAATGAGCAGTTCTTC. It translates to CASSPVAGHSYNEQFF.